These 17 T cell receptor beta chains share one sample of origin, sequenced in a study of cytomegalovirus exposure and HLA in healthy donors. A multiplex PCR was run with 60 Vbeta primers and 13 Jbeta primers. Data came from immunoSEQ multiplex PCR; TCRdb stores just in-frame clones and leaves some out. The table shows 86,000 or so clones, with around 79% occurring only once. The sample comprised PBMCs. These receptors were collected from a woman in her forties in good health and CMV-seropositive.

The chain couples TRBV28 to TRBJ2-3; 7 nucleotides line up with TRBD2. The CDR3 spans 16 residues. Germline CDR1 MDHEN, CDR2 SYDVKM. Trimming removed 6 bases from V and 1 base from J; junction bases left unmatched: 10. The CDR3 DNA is TGTGCCAGCAGCCAGATAGCGGGTGGGGGCACAGATACGCAGTATTTT. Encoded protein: CASSQIAGGGTDTQYF.

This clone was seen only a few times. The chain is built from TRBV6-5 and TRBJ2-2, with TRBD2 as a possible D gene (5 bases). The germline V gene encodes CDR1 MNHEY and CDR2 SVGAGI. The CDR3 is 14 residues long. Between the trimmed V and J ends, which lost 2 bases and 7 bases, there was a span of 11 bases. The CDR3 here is CASSYGPAGGELFF. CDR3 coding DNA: TGTGCCAGCAGTTACGGGCCCGCGGGCGGGGAGCTGTTTTTT.

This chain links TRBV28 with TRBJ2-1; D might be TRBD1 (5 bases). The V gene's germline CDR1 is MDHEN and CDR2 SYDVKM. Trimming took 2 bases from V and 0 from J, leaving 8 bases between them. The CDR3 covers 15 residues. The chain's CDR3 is CASSLDTGSYNEQFF. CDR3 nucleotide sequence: TGTGCCAGCAGTTTAGACACAGGCTCCTACAATGAGCAGTTCTTC. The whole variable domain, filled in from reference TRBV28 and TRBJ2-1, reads DVKVTQSSRYLVKRTGEKVFLECVQDMDHENMFWYRQDPGLGLRLIYFSYDVKMKEKGDIPEGYSVSREKKERFSLILESASTNQTSMYLCASSLDTGSYNEQFFGPGTRLTVL.

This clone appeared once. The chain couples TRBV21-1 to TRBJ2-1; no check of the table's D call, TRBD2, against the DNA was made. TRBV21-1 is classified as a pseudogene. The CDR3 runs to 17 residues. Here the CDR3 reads CASSKGGGDGLADEQFF. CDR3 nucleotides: TGTGCCAGCAGCAAAGGGGGAGGAGATGGACTAGCAGATGAGCAGTTCTTC.

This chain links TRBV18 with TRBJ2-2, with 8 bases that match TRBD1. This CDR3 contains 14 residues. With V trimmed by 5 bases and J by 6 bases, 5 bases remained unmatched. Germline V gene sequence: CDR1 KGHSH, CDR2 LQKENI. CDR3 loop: CASSSNRGAGELFF. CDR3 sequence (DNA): TGTGCCAGCTCATCGAACAGGGGGGCCGGGGAGCTGTTTTTT.

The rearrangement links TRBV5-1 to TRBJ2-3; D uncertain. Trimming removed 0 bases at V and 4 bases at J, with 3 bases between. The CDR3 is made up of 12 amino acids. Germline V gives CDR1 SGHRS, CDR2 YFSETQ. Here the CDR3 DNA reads TGCGCCAGCAGCTTGGCTGCAGATACGCAGTATTTT. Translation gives CASSLAADTQYF.

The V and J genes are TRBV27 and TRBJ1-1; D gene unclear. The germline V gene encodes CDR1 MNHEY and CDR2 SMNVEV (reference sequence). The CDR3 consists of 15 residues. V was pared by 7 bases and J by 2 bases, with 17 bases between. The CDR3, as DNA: TGTGCCAGCACCCCTCTGCCGGTAGTAAACACTGAAGCTTTCTTT. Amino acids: CASTPLPVVNTEAFF.

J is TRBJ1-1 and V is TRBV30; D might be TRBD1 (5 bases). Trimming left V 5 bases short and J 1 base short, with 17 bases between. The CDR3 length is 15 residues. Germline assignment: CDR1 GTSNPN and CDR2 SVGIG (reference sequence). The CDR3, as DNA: TGTGCCTGGGGGGGGTCGGGCGGACCGAACACTGAAGCTTTCTTT. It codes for CAWGGSGGPNTEAFF.

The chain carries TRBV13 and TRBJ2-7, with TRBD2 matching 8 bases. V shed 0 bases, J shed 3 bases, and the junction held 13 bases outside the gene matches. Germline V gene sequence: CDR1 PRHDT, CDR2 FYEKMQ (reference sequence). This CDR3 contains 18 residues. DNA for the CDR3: TGTGCCAGCAGCTTAGGCCCCCTTGAAGCGGGAGCGGTCTACGAGCAGTACTTC. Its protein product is CASSLGPLEAGAVYEQYF.

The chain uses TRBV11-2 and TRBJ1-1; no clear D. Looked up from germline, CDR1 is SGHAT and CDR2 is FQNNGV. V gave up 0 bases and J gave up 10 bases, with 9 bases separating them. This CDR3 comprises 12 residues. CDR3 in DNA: TGTGCCAGCAGCTTAGATGCTATGTTAGCTTTCTTT. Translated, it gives CASSLDAMLAFF.

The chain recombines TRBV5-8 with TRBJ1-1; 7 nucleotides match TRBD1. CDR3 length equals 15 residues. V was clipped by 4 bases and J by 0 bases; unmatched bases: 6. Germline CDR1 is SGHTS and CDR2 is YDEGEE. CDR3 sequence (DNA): TGTGCCAGCAGCCTGGCGGGACAGATGAACACTGAAGCTTTCTTT. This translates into CASSLAGQMNTEAFF.

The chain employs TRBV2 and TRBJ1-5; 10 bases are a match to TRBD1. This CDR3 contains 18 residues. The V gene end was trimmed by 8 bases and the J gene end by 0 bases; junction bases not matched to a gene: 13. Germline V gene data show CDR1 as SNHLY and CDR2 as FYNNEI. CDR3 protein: CASGSGTGASYSNQPQHF. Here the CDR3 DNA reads TGTGCCAGCGGCTCCGGGACAGGGGCATCTTATAGCAATCAGCCCCAGCATTTT.

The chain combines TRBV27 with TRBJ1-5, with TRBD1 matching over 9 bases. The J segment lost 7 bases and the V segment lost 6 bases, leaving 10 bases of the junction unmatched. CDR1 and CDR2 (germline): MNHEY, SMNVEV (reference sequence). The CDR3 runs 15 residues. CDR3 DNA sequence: TGTGCCAGCAGCCCTACAGGGGGCGGAAGGCAGCCCCAGCATTTT. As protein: CASSPTGGGRQPQHF.

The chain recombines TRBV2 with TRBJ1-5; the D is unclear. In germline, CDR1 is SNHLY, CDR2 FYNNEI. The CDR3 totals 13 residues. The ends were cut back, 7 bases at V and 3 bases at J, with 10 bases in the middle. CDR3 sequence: CASKRALNQPQHF. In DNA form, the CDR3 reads TGTGCCAGCAAACGAGCCCTCAATCAGCCCCAGCATTTT.

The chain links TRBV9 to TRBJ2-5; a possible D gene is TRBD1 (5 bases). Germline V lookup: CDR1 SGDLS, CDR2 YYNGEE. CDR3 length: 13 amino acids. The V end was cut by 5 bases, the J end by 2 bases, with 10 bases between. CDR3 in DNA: TGTGCCAGCAGAGGGGCCAGTCAAGAGACCCAGTACTTC. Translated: CASRGASQETQYF.

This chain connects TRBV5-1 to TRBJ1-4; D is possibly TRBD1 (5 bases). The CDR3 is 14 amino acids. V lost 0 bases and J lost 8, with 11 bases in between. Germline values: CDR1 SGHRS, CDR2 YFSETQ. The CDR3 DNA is TGCGCCAGCAGCTTGGAGGGGCTTGGAGAAAAACTGTTTTTT. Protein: CASSLEGLGEKLFF.

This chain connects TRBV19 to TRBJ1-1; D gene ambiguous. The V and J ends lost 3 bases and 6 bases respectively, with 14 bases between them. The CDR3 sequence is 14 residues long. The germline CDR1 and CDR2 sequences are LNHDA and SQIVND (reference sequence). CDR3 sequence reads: CASSIARGYSEAFF. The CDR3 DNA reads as TGTGCCAGTAGTATTGCCCGAGGCTACTCTGAAGCTTTCTTT.